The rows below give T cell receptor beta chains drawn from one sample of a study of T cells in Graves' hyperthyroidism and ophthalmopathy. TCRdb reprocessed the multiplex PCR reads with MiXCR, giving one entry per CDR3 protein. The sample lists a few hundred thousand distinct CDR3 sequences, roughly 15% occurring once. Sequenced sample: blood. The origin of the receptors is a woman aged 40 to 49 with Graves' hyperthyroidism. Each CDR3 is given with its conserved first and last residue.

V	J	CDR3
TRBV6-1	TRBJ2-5	CASSGGTSGKKTQYF
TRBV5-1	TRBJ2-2	CASSLARQAGELFF
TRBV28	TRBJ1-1	CASSLFNPDNSEAFF
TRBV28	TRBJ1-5	CASSPLGVQPQHF
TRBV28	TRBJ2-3	CASSQVDSSTDTQYF
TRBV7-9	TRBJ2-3	CASSIHDSTDTQYF
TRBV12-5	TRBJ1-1	CAGAGTGGSTEAFF
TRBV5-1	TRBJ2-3	CARSLGGLPSTDTQYF
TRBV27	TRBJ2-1	CATRGAGSWHEQFF
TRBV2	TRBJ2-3	CASRLAASTDTQYF
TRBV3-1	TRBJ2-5	CASSQDPLGTSGAKAYF
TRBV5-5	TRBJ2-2	CASSLRTGGNTGELFF
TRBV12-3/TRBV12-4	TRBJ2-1	CASSSARDSNNEQFF
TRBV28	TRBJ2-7	CASGLTTSGSSSYEQYF
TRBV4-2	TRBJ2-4	CASSLLEGPGIQYF
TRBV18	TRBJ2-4	CASSPNRGDIQYF
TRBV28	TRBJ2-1	CASSPPGSNWDEQFF
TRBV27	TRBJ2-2	CASSTLSGELFF
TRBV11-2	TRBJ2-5	CASSLVLTSGQETQYF
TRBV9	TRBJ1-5	CASSEQGFNQPQHF
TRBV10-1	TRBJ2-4	CASSEGGAKNIQYF
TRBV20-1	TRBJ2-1	CSARREGSYNEQFF
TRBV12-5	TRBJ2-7	CASGSTSAGEQYF
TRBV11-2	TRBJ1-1	CASSLELVAFF
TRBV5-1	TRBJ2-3	CASSFIDRVEDTQYF
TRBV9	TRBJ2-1	CASSVAGTKTDEQFF
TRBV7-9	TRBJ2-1	CASSIPGLANSYNEQFF
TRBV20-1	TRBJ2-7	CSARGDGGSYEQYF
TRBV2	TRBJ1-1	CASSEQGVNTEAFF
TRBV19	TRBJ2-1	CASSQRWAYNEQFF
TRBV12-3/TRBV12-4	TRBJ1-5	CASSWESNQPQHF
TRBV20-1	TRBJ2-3	CSARHRITDTQYF
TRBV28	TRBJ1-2	CASTTGAPYGYTF
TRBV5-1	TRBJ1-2	CASSPEAGSNGYTF
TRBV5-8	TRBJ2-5	CASSSGQGRTQETQYF
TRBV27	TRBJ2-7	CASSSYGLDNLFSYEQYF
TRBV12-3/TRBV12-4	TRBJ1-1	CASSLRSVGTEAFF
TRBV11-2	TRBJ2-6	CASSGGATPLSGANVLTF
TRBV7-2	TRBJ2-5	CASSERLTFQETQYF
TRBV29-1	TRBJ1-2	CSVEGGTYGYTF
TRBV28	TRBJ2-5	CATTTGEETQYF